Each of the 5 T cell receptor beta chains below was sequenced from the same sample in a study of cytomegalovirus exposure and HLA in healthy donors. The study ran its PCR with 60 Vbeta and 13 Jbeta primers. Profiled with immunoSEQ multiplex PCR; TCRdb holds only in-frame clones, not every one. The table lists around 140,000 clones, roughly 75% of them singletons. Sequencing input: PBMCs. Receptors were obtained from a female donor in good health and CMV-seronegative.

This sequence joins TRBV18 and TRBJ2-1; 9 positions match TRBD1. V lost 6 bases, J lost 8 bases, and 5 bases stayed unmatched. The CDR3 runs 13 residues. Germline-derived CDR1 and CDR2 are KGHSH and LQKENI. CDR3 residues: CASSLRQGDEQFF. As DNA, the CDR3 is TGTGCCAGCTCGCTCAGACAGGGGGATGAGCAGTTCTTC.

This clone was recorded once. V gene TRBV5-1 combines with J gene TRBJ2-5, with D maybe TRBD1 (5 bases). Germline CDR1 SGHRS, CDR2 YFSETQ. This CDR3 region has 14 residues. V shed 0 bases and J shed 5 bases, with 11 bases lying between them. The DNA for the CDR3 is TGCGCCAGCAGCTTGGTTAGGGGCAAGGAGACCCAGTACTTC. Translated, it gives CASSLVRGKETQYF. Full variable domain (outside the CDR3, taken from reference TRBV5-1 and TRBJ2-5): KAGVTQTPRYLIKTRGQQVTLSCSPISGHRSVSWYQQTPGQGLQFLFEYFSETQRNKGNFPGRFSGRQFSNSRSEMNVSTLELGDSALYLCASSLVRGKETQYFGPGTRLLVL.

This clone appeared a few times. The CDR3 region has the DNA TGTGCCAGCAGCCCAGACAGGGCGAGATACAATGAGCAGTTCTTC. Translation: CASSPDRARYNEQFF. The chain uses TRBV5-6 and TRBJ2-1; 7 bases map to TRBD1. J gave up 4 bases and V 4 bases, and 8 bases lay outside the gene matches. The CDR3 has 15 residues. The germline V gene has CDR1 SGHDT and CDR2 YYEEEE.

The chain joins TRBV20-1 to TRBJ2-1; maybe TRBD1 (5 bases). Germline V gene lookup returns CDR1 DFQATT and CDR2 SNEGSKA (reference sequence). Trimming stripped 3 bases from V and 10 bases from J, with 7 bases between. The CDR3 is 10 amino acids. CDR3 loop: CSARRQEQFF. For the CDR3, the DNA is TGCAGTGCTAGGAGACAGGAGCAGTTCTTC.

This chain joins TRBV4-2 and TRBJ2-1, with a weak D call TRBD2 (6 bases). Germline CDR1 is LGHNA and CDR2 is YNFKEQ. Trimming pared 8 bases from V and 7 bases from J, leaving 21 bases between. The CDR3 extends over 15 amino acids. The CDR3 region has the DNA TGTGCCAGCTCCCTGGGCGTAGCGGCGCCTAATGAGCAGTTCTTC. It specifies CASSLGVAAPNEQFF.